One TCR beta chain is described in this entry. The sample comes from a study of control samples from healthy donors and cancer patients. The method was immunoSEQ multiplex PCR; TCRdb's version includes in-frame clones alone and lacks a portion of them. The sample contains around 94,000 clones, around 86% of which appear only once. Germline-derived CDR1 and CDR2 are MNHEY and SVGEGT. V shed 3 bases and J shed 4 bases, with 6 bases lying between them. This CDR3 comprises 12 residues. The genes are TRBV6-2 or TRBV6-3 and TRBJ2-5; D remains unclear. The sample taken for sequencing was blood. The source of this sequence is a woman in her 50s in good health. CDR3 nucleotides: TGTGCCAGCAGTTATGGCAGAGAGACCCAGTACTTC. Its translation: CASSYGRETQYF.